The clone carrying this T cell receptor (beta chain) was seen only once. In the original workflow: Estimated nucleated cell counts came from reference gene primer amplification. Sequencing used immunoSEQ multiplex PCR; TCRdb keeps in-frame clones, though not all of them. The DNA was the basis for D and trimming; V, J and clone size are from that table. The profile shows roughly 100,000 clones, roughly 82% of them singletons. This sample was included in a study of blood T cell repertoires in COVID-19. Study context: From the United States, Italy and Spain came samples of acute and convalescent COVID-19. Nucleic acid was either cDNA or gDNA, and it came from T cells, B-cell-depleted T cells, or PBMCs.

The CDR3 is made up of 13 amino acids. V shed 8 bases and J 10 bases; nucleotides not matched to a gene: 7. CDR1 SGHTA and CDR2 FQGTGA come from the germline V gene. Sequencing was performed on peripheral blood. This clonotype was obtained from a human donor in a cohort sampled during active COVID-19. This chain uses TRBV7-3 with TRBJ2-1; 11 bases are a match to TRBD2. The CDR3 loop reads CASVGSGGVEQFF. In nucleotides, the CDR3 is TGTGCCAGCGTCGGTAGCGGGGGGGTCGAGCAGTTCTTC.